The 22 T cell receptor beta chains listed next were all sequenced from one sample in a study of blood T cells in healthy people across ages. For the second PCR, which ran for about 6 to 11 cycles, a sample-barcoded 5' primer and a J-beta primer mix were used. TCRdb redid the calling of the 5' RACE reads with MiXCR, one entry per CDR3 protein. The repertoire holds roughly 680,000 distinct CDR3 sequences, with about 51% as singletons. Sequencing was done on a sample of blood. All receptors come from a woman older than 75 in good health.

The chain recombines TRBV5-4 with TRBJ2-6; D could derive from TRBD1 or TRBD2 (7 bases each). Between the trimmed V and J ends, which lost 2 bases and 2 bases, there was a span of 14 bases. Germline assignment: CDR1 SGHNT and CDR2 YYREEE (reference sequence). This CDR3 has 17 residues. The CDR3 DNA is TGTGCCAGCAGCTTCGGGGGGACAGAGACTGGGGCCAACGTCCTGACTTTC. This sequence encodes CASSFGGTETGANVLTF.

This clonotype was counted at least ten times. The chain recombines TRBV5-1 with TRBJ2-1; possibly TRBD2 for D (6 bases). V was clipped by 0 bases and J by 6 bases, with 19 bases between them. Germline V gene data show CDR1 as SGHRS and CDR2 as YFSETQ. The CDR3 is 17 amino acids. The CDR3 nucleotides read TGCGCCAGCAGCTTGGACCCTCCAGGATACGGGGGCAATGAGCAGTTCTTC. Translating it yields CASSLDPPGYGGNEQFF. Full variable domain (missing parts from reference TRBV5-1 and TRBJ2-1): KAGVTQTPRYLIKTRGQQVTLSCSPISGHRSVSWYQQTPGQGLQFLFEYFSETQRNKGNFPGRFSGRQFSNSRSEMNVSTLELGDSALYLCASSLDPPGYGGNEQFFGPGTRLTVL.

This clonotype was detected ten times or more. The V and J genes are TRBV10-3 and TRBJ2-1, with D possibly being TRBD1 (5 bases). Trimming cost V 2 bases and J 6 bases, with 5 bases left between them. The CDR3 loop spans 12 amino acids. The V gene's germline CDR1 is ENHRY and CDR2 SYGVKD. The CDR3 loop is CAISERGNEQFF. In DNA, the CDR3 is TGTGCCATCAGTGAGAGGGGCAATGAGCAGTTCTTC.

This clonotype appeared a few times. The CDR3 loop is CSAPRDISYEQYF. The CDR3 DNA sequence: TGCAGTGCTCCCCGGGACATCTCCTACGAGCAGTACTTC. The V gene is TRBV20-1, the J gene TRBJ2-7; possible D gene TRBD1, 6 bases. V dropped 5 bases and J dropped 0 bases, with 11 bases sitting between them. The length of the CDR3 is 13 residues. Germline V gene sequence: CDR1 DFQATT, CDR2 SNEGSKA (reference sequence).

The rearrangement links TRBV29-1 to TRBJ2-7, with D possibly called TRBD1 or TRBD2 (5 bases each). Between the trimmed V and J ends, which lost 5 bases and 0 bases, there was a span of 14 bases. Germline CDR1 SQVTM, CDR2 ANQGSEA. The CDR3 is 14 amino acids. The CDR3 reads CSVTAAGSSYEQYF. CDR3 nucleotide sequence: TGCAGCGTTACTGCAGCAGGGAGCTCCTACGAGCAGTACTTC.

This clonotype appeared many times. The chain joins TRBV5-1 to TRBJ2-3; a weak D match, TRBD2 (5 bases). This CDR3 is 14 amino acids long. Per the germline V gene, CDR1 is SGHRS and CDR2 is YFSETQ. V lost 4 bases to trimming and J lost 0 bases, with 9 bases between them. In DNA, the CDR3 is TGCGCCAGCAGCACTAGTGTAAGCACAGATACGCAGTATTTT. This sequence encodes CASSTSVSTDTQYF.

V and J are TRBV12-3 or TRBV12-4 and TRBJ2-4; no firm D call. The CDR3 totals 16 residues. V gave up 6 bases and J gave up 1 base, with 16 bases separating them. This CDR3 is CASSPDLLLAKNIQYF. The CDR3 region has the DNA TGTGCCAGCAGCCCGGACCTCCTCCTGGCCAAAAACATTCAGTACTTC.

At least ten counts were recorded for this clonotype. J is TRBJ1-2 and V is TRBV2, with 9 nucleotides matching TRBD1. The length of the CDR3 is 12 residues. The germline gives CDR1 SNHLY, CDR2 FYNNEI. After removal of 8 bases from V and 7 bases from J, the junction contained 5 bases not matched to a gene. CDR3 residues: CASAWTGAGYTF. CDR3 bases: TGTGCCAGCGCTTGGACAGGGGCTGGCTACACCTTC. The full variable domain, its missing parts supplied by reference TRBV2 and TRBJ1-2, is EPEVTQTPSHQVTQMGQEVILRCVPISNHLYFYWYRQILGQKVEFLVSFYNNEISEKSEIFDDQFSVERPDGSNFTLKIRSTKLEDSAMYFCASAWTGAGYTFGSGTRLTVV.

To note about this clonotype: A much larger clone is a single base away; this may be a read error. This chain links TRBV28 with TRBJ2-1, with a weak D call TRBD2 (5 bases). The CDR3 is made up of 13 amino acids. Deletions cut 7 bases from V and 9 bases from J, with 16 bases between. The V gene's germline CDR1 is MDHEN and CDR2 SYDVKM. The DNA for the CDR3 is TGTGCCAGCACCATCATCCCGAGCGGTGAGCAGTTCTTC. Translation: CASTIIPSGEQFF.

This sequence joins TRBV6-6 and TRBJ2-3; no definite D call. CDR1 and CDR2 from the germline V gene are MNHNY and SVGAGI (reference sequence). This CDR3 has 16 residues. Trimming removed 0 bases from V and 4 bases from J, with 14 bases in between. For the CDR3, the DNA is TGTGCCAGCAGTTACTCGGACCCCCCGGTCGCAGATACGCAGTATTTT. This gives the protein CASSYSDPPVADTQYF.

The chain couples TRBV7-3 to TRBJ1-1; 7 positions agree with TRBD1. V dropped 3 bases and J dropped 9; count of bases not matched to a gene: 7. The V gene's germline CDR1 is SGHTA and CDR2 FQGTGA. This CDR3 spans 13 amino acids. This CDR3 reads CASSFERQGQAFF. CDR3 in DNA: TGTGCCAGCAGCTTCGAACGACAGGGACAAGCTTTCTTT.

The chain carries TRBV6-1 and TRBJ1-1; D is unresolved. The CDR3 extends over 13 amino acids. The V end lost 1 base, the J end lost 7 bases, and 10 bases lay between the germline ends. The germline CDR1 and CDR2 sequences are MNHNS and SASEGT. The CDR3 DNA reads TGTGCCAGCAGTGAAGTACCATACGGTGAAGCTTTCTTT. As protein: CASSEVPYGEAFF.

This clonotype was found once. A much larger clonotype is one base distant, so this may be a read error. The CDR3 sequence: CASSEQGGFGYTF. In DNA form, the CDR3 reads TGTGCCAGCAGTGAACAGGGAGGGTTTGGCTACACCTTC. The V and J genes are TRBV6-5 and TRBJ1-2, with TRBD1 as a possible D gene (6 bases). The V end was cut by 5 bases, the J end by 7 bases, with 14 bases between. The germline gives CDR1 MNHEY, CDR2 SVGAGI. The CDR3 is 13 residues long.

This clonotype occurred a few times. V usage is TRBV19 and J usage is TRBJ2-1; D not certain. Between the trimmed V and J ends, which lost 0 bases and 3 bases, there was a span of 3 bases. This CDR3 is built from 13 residues. CDR1 and CDR2 from the germline V gene are LNHDA and SQIVND (reference sequence). The chain's CDR3 is CASSIEGYNEQFF. DNA for the CDR3: TGTGCCAGTAGTATAGAGGGCTACAATGAGCAGTTCTTC.

This clonotype was counted ten times or more. The V gene is TRBV5-1, the J gene TRBJ1-4, with 9 nucleotides matching TRBD1. CDR1 and CDR2 from the germline V gene are SGHRS and YFSETQ. CDR3 size: 15 residues. The V gene end was trimmed by 0 bases and the J gene end by 4 bases; junction bases not matched to a gene: 1. CDR3 coding DNA: TGCGCCAGCAGCTTGGGGGACAGGGATAATGAAAAACTGTTTTTT. Encoded protein: CASSLGDRDNEKLFF.

The chain carries TRBV5-1 and TRBJ2-7, with D tentatively TRBD1 (6 bases). In germline, CDR1 is SGHRS, CDR2 YFSETQ. CDR3 length: 14 residues. The V and J ends lost 0 bases and 6 bases respectively, with 13 bases between them. CDR3 sequence reads: CASSLGLGAGEQYF. CDR3 nucleotides: TGCGCCAGCAGCTTGGGATTGGGGGCGGGCGAGCAGTACTTC.

This rearrangement joins TRBV7-3 to TRBJ1-2; D not resolved. V gave up 2 bases and J gave up 3 bases, with 7 bases separating them. Germline V CDR1 and CDR2: SGHTA, FQGTGA. CDR3 length equals 13 residues. Here the CDR3 reads CASSLELDYGYTF. For the CDR3, the DNA is TGTGCCAGCAGCTTAGAGTTGGACTATGGCTACACCTTC. The full variable domain, rest sourced from reference TRBV7-3 and TRBJ1-2, is GAGVSQTPSNKVTEKGKYVELRCDPISGHTALYWYRQSLGQGPEFLIYFQGTGAADDSGLPNDRFFAVRPEGSVSTLKIQRTERGDSAVYLCASSLELDYGYTFGSGTRLTVV.

This clonotype was seen only a few times. The chain combines TRBV29-1 with TRBJ2-2; D unclear. The CDR3 covers 13 residues. From germline, CDR1 is SQVTM and CDR2 ANQGSEA. V lost 6 bases and J lost 4, with 12 bases in between. In DNA, the CDR3 is TGCAGCGTCGCTTCCCTGGGCACCGGGGAGCTGTTTTTT. Translation gives CSVASLGTGELFF.

The J gene is TRBJ2-1, the V gene TRBV4-3; D remains unclear. The CDR3 is made up of 15 amino acids. The V end lost 0 bases, the J end lost 9 bases, and 15 bases lay between the germline ends. Germline V gene data show CDR1 as LGHNA and CDR2 as YSLEER. CDR3 amino acids: CASSQDLYLDGEQFF. For the CDR3, the DNA is TGCGCCAGCAGCCAAGACCTATACCTAGATGGTGAGCAGTTCTTC.

The rearrangement uses TRBV20-1 and TRBJ2-7, with a weak D call TRBD2 (6 bases). The J call is in doubt because the DNA end fits TRBJ2-5 better. This CDR3 has 14 residues. Per germline, CDR1 DFQATT and CDR2 SNEGSKA (reference sequence). The CDR3 region is CSAHGGGAAETQYF. DNA for the CDR3: TGCAGTGCTCACGGGGGTGGGGCAGCAGAGACCCAGTACTTC.

The genes are TRBV27 and TRBJ1-1; D is unresolved. Trimming removed 7 bases at V and 6 bases at J, with 15 bases between. Germline V gene sequence: CDR1 MNHEY, CDR2 SMNVEV (reference sequence). This CDR3 contains 13 residues. The CDR3 region is CASTRLGIPEAFF. The CDR3 bases are TGTGCCAGCACCCGTTTAGGGATACCTGAAGCTTTCTTT.

The chain couples TRBV14 to TRBJ2-7; tentatively, D is TRBD1 (6 bases). This CDR3 region has 14 residues. Germline CDR1 SGHDN, CDR2 FVKESK. Trimming stripped 4 bases from V and 5 bases from J, with 15 bases between. The CDR3 loop reads CASSRHRDPNEQYF. The CDR3, as DNA: TGTGCCAGCAGCCGCCACAGGGACCCTAACGAGCAGTACTTC.